Following are 4 T cell receptor beta chains from one sample sequenced in a study of T cells in Graves' hyperthyroidism and ophthalmopathy (dated by TCRdb to about 2019). Library preparation was by multiplex PCR. Reads for this sample came from an Illumina HiSeq 2000. Amplification of TCR beta CDR3 regions was carried out from RNA transcripts. The first round of RT-PCR for the TCR CDR3 was performed with the HTBI primer set and the Qiagen OneStep RT-PCR kit. Through fastp at Q25 and MiXCR, TCRdb rebuilt clones from the public reads, retaining in-frame beta chains. Each record represents a unique CDR3 protein, reported with the most common genes and DNA among its rows. This sample lists about 300,000 distinct CDR3 sequences; approximately 12% were detected once. The ten largest clones represent 6.5% to 10% of the sample. Specimen: blood. The receptors were sampled from a woman between 25 and 40 years old with Graves' hyperthyroidism that later progressed to Graves' ophthalmopathy.

This clonotype was seen ten or more times. This chain links TRBV29-1 with TRBJ2-7; D may be TRBD1 (6 bases). The CDR3 is 12 amino acids. The germline V gene has CDR1 SQVTM and CDR2 ANQGSEA. Trimming took off 7 bases at V and 1 base at J, with 11 bases between the two ends. CDR3 loop: CSAKTGSYEQYF. The CDR3 nucleotides are TGCAGCGCTAAGACAGGTTCCTACGAGCAGTACTTC.

The chain recombines TRBV9 with TRBJ1-1, with D uncertain. The germline V and J ends were trimmed by 0 bases and 6 bases, with 9 bases remaining between them. The CDR3 is made up of 13 amino acids. Germline loops: CDR1 SGDLS, CDR2 YYNGEE. The CDR3 sequence: CASSVGHLAEAFF. In DNA, the CDR3 is TGTGCCAGCAGCGTAGGGCATTTAGCTGAAGCTTTCTTT.

This clonotype was counted a few times. This chain connects TRBV14 to TRBJ2-7, with 7 nucleotides matching TRBD1. The CDR3 sequence is 16 residues long. The trim removed 1 base at V and 2 bases at J, leaving 8 bases unmatched. The germline CDR1 and CDR2 sequences are SGHDN and FVKESK. CDR3 nucleotides: TGTGCCAGCAGCCAAGGTGGGTGGGACAGCCCCTACGAGCAGTACTTC. Amino acids: CASSQGGWDSPYEQYF. The full variable domain, in which reference TRBV14 and TRBJ2-7 provide the parts outside the CDR3, is EAGVTQFPSHSVIEKGQTVTLRCDPISGHDNLYWYRRVMGKEIKFLLHFVKESKQDESGMPNNRFLAERTGGTYSTLKVQPAELEDSGVYFCASSQGGWDSPYEQYFGPGTRLTVT.

This clonotype was counted a few times. The V call is TRBV4-3, the J call TRBJ1-2; no definite D call. Germline V gives CDR1 LGHNA, CDR2 YSLEER. CDR3 length equals 13 residues. The V end was cut by 3 bases, the J end by 8 bases, with 13 bases between. Written as DNA, the CDR3 is TGCGCCAGCAGCCACTCCCGACGGGAGGGCTACACCTTC. It specifies CASSHSRREGYTF.